Below, 20 T cell receptor beta chains from the same sample are listed, as sequenced in a study of T cells in Graves' hyperthyroidism and ophthalmopathy. RNA transcripts gave rise to amplified TCR beta CDR3 regions. HTBI primers were employed in a first-round RT-PCR of the TCR CDR3. TCRdb reprocessed the multiplex PCR reads with MiXCR, giving one entry per CDR3 protein. Seen here are about 610,000 distinct CDR3 sequences, 14% to 15% observed once, and the top ten hold around 4.5%. Sample: blood. Receptors originate from a woman aged 35 to 49 with Graves' ophthalmopathy.

This clonotype came up once. This could be a read error, since a much larger clone is one nucleotide away. The chain is built from TRBV5-1 and TRBJ2-4; 9 bases match TRBD1. Germline-derived CDR1 and CDR2 are SGHRS and YFSETQ. The CDR3 loop spans 14 amino acids. The CDR3 region has the DNA TGCGTCAGCAGCTTGGTGACAGGGGGGAACATTCAGTACTTC. This translates into CVSSLVTGGNIQYF. The variable domain in full, completed from reference TRBV5-1 and TRBJ2-4, reads KAGVTQTPRYLIKTRGQQVTLSCSPISGHRSVSWYQQTPGQGLQFLFEYFSETQRNKGNFPGRFSGRQFSNSRSEMNVSTLELGDSALYLCVSSLVTGGNIQYFGAGTRLSVL.

V usage is TRBV29-1 and J usage is TRBJ2-2; a possible D gene is TRBD2 (6 bases). CDR1 and CDR2 from the germline V gene are SQVTM and ANQGSEA. CDR3 length: 11 residues. V lost 7 bases and J 4 bases, leaving 7 bases between the germline ends. The CDR3 sequence: CSAGVTGELFF. CDR3 coding DNA: TGCAGCGCGGGAGTCACCGGGGAGCTGTTTTTT.

V and J are TRBV19 and TRBJ1-5; perhaps TRBD1 as D (5 bases). V lost 5 bases, J lost 8 bases, and 10 bases lay in between. Germline loops: CDR1 LNHDA, CDR2 SQIVND (reference sequence). The CDR3 spans 12 residues. CDR3 bases: TGTGCCAGTAGTGGTCGGGGCGAGCCCCAGCATTTT. Translated: CASSGRGEPQHF.

Ten or more counts support this clonotype. The chain joins TRBV11-2 to TRBJ2-7, with 8 bases identical to TRBD2. This CDR3 region has 15 residues. CDR1 is SGHAT and CDR2 is FQNNGV in the germline V gene. Unmatched junction bases numbered 7, after V lost 4 bases and J lost 2 bases. The CDR3 loop is CASSSLAGPTYEQYF. The CDR3, as DNA: TGTGCCAGCAGCTCTCTAGCGGGCCCAACCTACGAGCAGTACTTC.

This clonotype was detected ten times or more. This chain joins TRBV20-1 and TRBJ2-7, with 11 bases that match TRBD2. Trimming cost V 4 bases and J 1 base; bases outside gene matches: 3. Germline CDR1 reads DFQATT; CDR2 reads SNEGSKA (reference sequence). This CDR3 comprises 14 residues. DNA for the CDR3: TGCAGTGCTACGACTAGCGGGATTTCCTACGAGCAGTACTTC. It codes for CSATTSGISYEQYF.

The V gene is TRBV4-2, the J gene TRBJ1-1; D is unresolved. The CDR3 is made up of 18 amino acids. Trimming left V 2 bases short and J 1 base short, with 20 bases between. Germline V gene sequence: CDR1 LGHNA, CDR2 YNFKEQ. The CDR3 DNA is TGTGCCAGCAGCCAATTTGCGACGTCCCCTGTTTCGAACACTGAAGCTTTCTTT. Translating it yields CASSQFATSPVSNTEAFF.

V gene TRBV6-2 or TRBV6-3 combines with J gene TRBJ2-7; D unclear. Germline CDR1 MNHEY, CDR2 SVGEGT. This CDR3 has 14 residues. V dropped 6 bases and J dropped 4 bases, with 16 bases sitting between them. CDR3 bases: TGTGCCAGCAGCTCCCGGCTTTCGTGGTACGAGCAGTACTTC. It encodes CASSSRLSWYEQYF.

This clonotype was picked up many times. The rearrangement joins TRBV6-5 to TRBJ2-2; TRBD2 aligns across 8 bases. The CDR3 spans 15 residues. From germline, CDR1 is MNHEY and CDR2 SVGAGI. J was trimmed by 5 bases and V by 2 bases; bases with no gene match: 4. The CDR3 loop is CASSYSGRATGELFF. DNA of the CDR3: TGTGCCAGCAGTTACAGCGGGAGAGCTACCGGGGAGCTGTTTTTT.

The table lists this clonotype with many counts. CDR3 region: CASSPMGGSGYGYTF. CDR3 in DNA: TGTGCCAGCAGTCCGATGGGGGGATCGGGTTATGGCTACACCTTC. The chain combines TRBV12-3 or TRBV12-4 with TRBJ1-2; perhaps TRBD1 as D (5 bases). The CDR3 runs 15 residues. Trimming removed 5 bases at V and 5 bases at J, with 18 bases between.

The rearrangement joins TRBV20-1 to TRBJ1-2, with TRBD1 identical over 7 bases. With 1 base clipped from V and 3 bases from J, the junction kept 11 bases outside the gene matches. Germline CDR1 DFQATT, CDR2 SNEGSKA (reference sequence). This CDR3 is 16 amino acids long. In DNA, the CDR3 is TGCAGTGCTAGAGCTCTCCGGGACAGCCTAGACTATGGCTACACCTTC. It translates to CSARALRDSLDYGYTF.

In its sample, this clonotype was seen many times. This CDR3 reads CASSLRTGLTDGYTF. DNA for the CDR3: TGTGCCAGCAGCTTAAGGACGGGACTAACGGATGGCTACACCTTC. The V call is TRBV11-3, the J call TRBJ1-2; TRBD1 is a possible D gene (5 bases). This CDR3 has 15 amino acids. Germline V gene lookup returns CDR1 SGHNT and CDR2 YENEEA. The V end lost 2 bases, the J end lost 6 bases, and 16 bases lay between the germline ends.

This clonotype was observed many times. The chain combines TRBV12-3 or TRBV12-4 with TRBJ2-3; 7 nucleotides line up with TRBD1. The CDR3 sequence is 14 residues long. The V segment lost 6 bases and the J segment 2 bases; nucleotides outside the gene matches: 5. DNA for the CDR3: TGTGCCAGCAGGACAGGGAGTAACACAGATACGCAGTATTTT. Encoded protein: CASRTGSNTDTQYF.

V and J are TRBV18 and TRBJ1-6; D call uncertain. The V end lost 3 bases, the J end lost 6 bases, and 12 bases lay between the germline ends. The CDR3 runs to 15 residues. Germline loops: CDR1 KGHSH, CDR2 LQKENI. For the CDR3, the DNA is TGTGCCAGCTCACCCCTGACGGGTTCTAATTCACCCCTCCACTTT. Its protein is CASSPLTGSNSPLHF.

The V and J genes are TRBV13 and TRBJ1-2; D gene ambiguous. Germline values: CDR1 PRHDT, CDR2 FYEKMQ (reference sequence). The CDR3 spans 20 residues. V lost 5 bases and J 8 bases, leaving 36 bases between the germline ends. The CDR3 reads CASSPLHAGIVGSSDKGYTF. CDR3 coding DNA: TGTGCCAGCAGCCCGCTTCATGCGGGGATCGTCGGGAGCAGCGATAAAGGCTACACCTTC.

At least ten counts were recorded for this clonotype. The chain links TRBV29-1 to TRBJ2-5; no reliable D call. Trimming took off 7 bases at V and 5 bases at J, with 14 bases between the two ends. The germline V gene encodes CDR1 SQVTM and CDR2 ANQGSEA. The CDR3 runs to 12 residues. In DNA form, the CDR3 reads TGCAGCGCCCGGGTGGGTGTGGAGACCCAGTACTTC. It codes for CSARVGVETQYF.

This clonotype appeared a few times. The chain employs TRBV29-1 and TRBJ2-7; 7 positions match TRBD2. Germline V gene sequence: CDR1 SQVTM, CDR2 ANQGSEA. This CDR3 comprises 14 residues. V dropped 4 bases and J dropped 0; count of bases not matched to a gene: 6. CDR3: CSVVGGRNSYEQYF. CDR3 nucleotide sequence: TGCAGCGTTGTGGGAGGGAGGAACTCCTACGAGCAGTACTTC.

The V gene is TRBV4-1, the J gene TRBJ2-7; D is undetermined. Trimming stripped 1 base from V and 0 bases from J, with 7 bases between. Germline CDR1 is MGHRA and CDR2 is YSYEKL. This CDR3 has 14 amino acids. DNA of the CDR3: TGCGCCAGCAGCCAAGTTGGGGACTCCTACGAGCAGTACTTC. Translation gives CASSQVGDSYEQYF.

At least ten counts were recorded for this clonotype. V and J are TRBV6-1 and TRBJ2-7; D ambiguous. With 1 base removed from V and 0 bases from J, the gap between germline ends came to 10 bases. The germline CDR1 and CDR2 sequences are MNHNS and SASEGT. The CDR3 is made up of 15 amino acids. The CDR3 sequence is CASSEVVRSSYEQYF. In DNA form, the CDR3 reads TGTGCCAGCAGTGAAGTCGTCAGGAGCTCCTACGAGCAGTACTTC.

This clonotype was counted at least ten times. V and J are TRBV6-1 and TRBJ1-2, with 9 bases fitting TRBD1. From germline, CDR1 is MNHNS and CDR2 SASEGT. CDR3 size: 15 residues. Trimming took 6 bases from V and 4 from J; bases not matched to a gene: 9. CDR3 DNA sequence: TGTGCCAGCAGCCCCTCAACAGGGGGCGGCTATGGCTACACCTTC. This translates into CASSPSTGGGYGYTF.

The table lists this clonotype with a few counts. The chain links TRBV12-3 or TRBV12-4 to TRBJ2-5; D might be TRBD2 (6 bases). V was pared by 5 bases and J by 5 bases, with 15 bases between. This CDR3 is built from 14 residues. The CDR3 loop reads CASSVTSPGETQYF. DNA of the CDR3: TGTGCCAGCAGTGTCACTAGCCCCGGTGAGACCCAGTACTTC.